Described below is a single TCR beta chain sequence and its context. The target antigen is unknown. This sample is part of a study of OX40 agonist ivuxolimab in advanced cancers. Looking at the study overall: Ivuxolimab doses were 0.01, 0.1, 0.3, 1.5, 3 or 10 mg/kg every 2 weeks. Study-wide findings and caveats: CD4+ and CD8+ T cells in blood underwent clonal expansion by week 6 at 0.1 to 3.0 mg/kg.

Blood samples were obtained at baseline, cycle 4 day 1, and cycle 7 day 1. Profiling relied on immunoSEQ multiplex PCR, and the TCRdb table lists in-frame clones only, not all of them. This table holds 15,000 to 20,000 clones, over 60% found once. CDR1 and CDR2 from the germline V gene are MNHEY and SMNVEV (reference sequence). V lost 5 bases and J lost 9; bases outside the gene matches: 11. The CDR3 covers 15 residues. The clonotype comes from an adult with an advanced solid tumor such as melanoma, head and neck, liver or kidney cancer. This chain joins TRBV27 and TRBJ2-2; 8 nucleotides match TRBD1. The specimen was CD4+ or CD8+ T cells sorted from blood, collected in a trial of the OX40 agonist ivuxolimab. In DNA form, the CDR3 reads TGTGCCAGCAGTCCCCTACGGACAGGGAGCCGGGAGCTGTTTTTT. This translates into CASSPLRTGSRELFF.